This T cell receptor beta chain was identified in a study of OX40 agonist ivuxolimab in advanced cancers. In the study overall: In this trial design, patients received ivuxolimab intravenously at 0.01 to 10 mg/kg every 2 weeks.

Data came from immunoSEQ multiplex PCR; TCRdb stores just in-frame clones and leaves some out. The table shows roughly 35,000 clones, with 81% occurring only once. Here the sequenced sample was CD4+ or CD8+ T cells sorted from blood, taken in a trial of the OX40 agonist ivuxolimab. The receptor was derived from an adult with an advanced solid tumor such as melanoma, head and neck, liver or kidney cancer.

Here the CDR3 DNA reads TGTGCCAGCAGCCGTTATTTGGGAGCGTCCGGAGAGCAGTACTTC. Encoded protein: CASSRYLGASGEQYF. The rearrangement joins TRBV5-4 to TRBJ2-7, with a weak D call TRBD2 (5 bases). This CDR3 has 15 residues. Germline values: CDR1 SGHNT, CDR2 YYREEE (reference sequence). The V end lost 4 bases, the J end lost 7 bases, and 21 bases lay between the germline ends.